The 19 T cell receptor beta chains in this list originate from one sample, sequenced in a study of shared clonotypes between healthy human individuals. The repertoire was sequenced with immunoSEQ multiplex PCR; TCRdb's copy has only in-frame clones and lacks some. The sample gives roughly 2 million clones, approximately 94% of which show up once; about 1.1% is in the top ten. Terminally differentiated effector memory CD45RA+ cells were left out of the naive CD8 fraction, which was CD45RO-negative and positively selected for CCR7. Sample: naive CD8+ T cells sorted from blood. The source of these receptors is a man younger than 35 in good health.

This chain joins TRBV13 and TRBJ2-7; either TRBD1 or TRBD2 may supply D (5 bases each). V lost 3 bases to trimming and J lost 0 bases, with 6 bases between them. The V gene's germline CDR1 is PRHDT and CDR2 FYEKMQ (reference sequence). The CDR3 covers 13 residues. The CDR3 region is CASSFGASYEQYF. The CDR3 region has the DNA TGTGCCAGCAGCTTCGGGGCCTCCTACGAGCAGTACTTC.

Notes on this clone: Other nucleotide sequences in the sample specify the same CDR3. This chain uses TRBV5-6 with TRBJ1-1; D remains unclear. The germline V gene has CDR1 SGHDT and CDR2 YYEEEE. With 0 bases removed from V and 7 bases from J, the gap between germline ends came to 7 bases. The CDR3 contains 12 residues. CDR3 sequence: CASSLGVSEAFF. The CDR3 nucleotides read TGTGCCAGCAGCTTGGGGGTGAGTGAAGCTTTCTTT.

V gene TRBV4-1 combines with J gene TRBJ2-3; TRBD1 agrees at 10 bases. Germline V gene sequence: CDR1 MGHRA, CDR2 YSYEKL. V dropped 4 bases and J dropped 4; count of bases not matched to a gene: 11. The CDR3 length is 17 residues. In nucleotides, the CDR3 is TGCGCCAGCAGCCTCTTCTCCGGGACAGGGGACGCAGATACGCAGTATTTT. It encodes CASSLFSGTGDADTQYF.

The chain uses TRBV25-1 and TRBJ2-7; no clear D. The CDR3 spans 12 residues. Germline assignment: CDR1 MGHDK and CDR2 SYGVNS. Trimming removed 4 bases at V and 6 bases at J, with 10 bases between. The CDR3 DNA follows: TGTGCCAGCAGTGGCGAAGCAGTCGAGCAGTACTTC. Protein: CASSGEAVEQYF.

The rearrangement links TRBV27 to TRBJ1-1; D perhaps matches TRBD1 (5 bases). The length of the CDR3 is 14 residues. V was shortened by 8 bases and J by 6 bases, with 19 bases between the two germline ends. Germline values: CDR1 MNHEY, CDR2 SMNVEV (reference sequence). CDR3 sequence: CASYGDGSPPEAFF. The DNA of the CDR3 is TGTGCCAGCTACGGGGACGGATCCCCCCCTGAAGCTTTCTTT.

The rearrangement uses TRBV7-9 and TRBJ1-5, with 8 bases that match TRBD1. The CDR3 extends over 15 amino acids. V dropped 4 bases and J dropped 5; count of bases not matched to a gene: 7. Germline loops: CDR1 SEHNR, CDR2 FQNEAQ (reference sequence). The CDR3 region is CASSSEGQDDQPQHF. CDR3 DNA sequence: TGTGCCAGCAGCTCTGAGGGACAGGATGATCAGCCCCAGCATTTT.

V gene TRBV27 combines with J gene TRBJ1-2; 9 bases fit TRBD1. J was trimmed by 8 bases and V by 6 bases; bases with no gene match: 16. The CDR3 is 16 amino acids. CDR1 and CDR2 (germline): MNHEY, SMNVEV (reference sequence). In nucleotides, the CDR3 is TGTGCCAGCAGCGTAGGACAGGGGAACGGGGTGGACGGCTACACCTTC. It codes for CASSVGQGNGVDGYTF.

The chain carries TRBV5-1 and TRBJ2-2, with TRBD1 matching over 12 bases. Germline V gene sequence: CDR1 SGHRS, CDR2 YFSETQ. V shed 1 base, J shed 3 bases, and the junction held 10 bases outside the gene matches. The CDR3 has 19 amino acids. As DNA, the CDR3 is TGCGCCAGCAGCTTGCCGGGACAGGGGGCCGTTCGGGACACCGGGGAGCTGTTTTTT. Translating gives CASSLPGQGAVRDTGELFF.

The rearrangement uses TRBV9 and TRBJ2-1, with D perhaps TRBD1 or TRBD2 (5 bases each). CDR3 length: 14 amino acids. V lost 7 bases to trimming and J lost 8 bases, with 19 bases between them. Germline CDR1 and CDR2: SGDLS and YYNGEE. As DNA, the CDR3 is TGTGCCAGCTCCGACACTCTCCGAGGGGATGAGCAGTTCTTC. This codes for CASSDTLRGDEQFF. Filled out from reference TRBV9 and TRBJ2-1, the complete variable domain reads DSGVTQTPKHLITATGQRVTLRCSPRSGDLSVYWYQQSLDQGLQFLIQYYNGEERAKGNILERFSAQQFPDLHSELNLSSLELGDSALYFCASSDTLRGDEQFFGPGTRLTVL.

The CDR3 sequence is CASSLEGGGGYEQYF. CDR3 DNA: TGCGCCAGCAGCTTGGAAGGAGGGGGCGGGTACGAGCAGTACTTC. The chain couples TRBV5-1 to TRBJ2-7; D might be TRBD1 (7 bases). Deletions cut 0 bases from V and 4 bases from J, with 14 bases between. The CDR3 is made up of 15 amino acids. Germline CDR1 reads SGHRS; CDR2 reads YFSETQ.

This chain joins TRBV7-9 and TRBJ2-1; possibly TRBD2 for D (7 bases). This CDR3 region has 15 residues. The germline V and J ends were trimmed by 5 bases and 12 bases, with 23 bases remaining between them. Germline CDR1 and CDR2: SEHNR and FQNEAQ (reference sequence). The CDR3 DNA follows: TGTGCCAGCAGCCCCCCGGGGGCTAGCGGAGGAGCGCAGTTCTTC. Its translation is CASSPPGASGGAQFF. The whole variable domain, remainder taken from reference TRBV7-9 and TRBJ2-1, is DTGVSQNPRHKITKRGQNVTFRCDPISEHNRLYWYRQTLGQGPEFLTYFQNEAQLEKSRLLSDRFSAERPKGSFSTLEIQRTEQGDSAMYLCASSPPGASGGAQFFGPGTRLTVL.

This clone appeared a few times. V is TRBV19 and J is TRBJ2-7, with D perhaps matching TRBD1 or TRBD2 (5 bases each). This CDR3 comprises 14 residues. The V end lost 8 bases, the J end lost 0 bases, and 14 bases lay between the germline ends. CDR1 is LNHDA, CDR2 SQIVND, per germline (reference sequence). The chain's CDR3 is CASSRGSLSYEQYF. The CDR3 DNA is TGTGCCAGTTCGAGGGGCAGTCTCTCCTACGAGCAGTACTTC.

The V gene is TRBV13, the J gene TRBJ2-1; 11 positions agree with TRBD2. The ends lost 5 bases at V and 2 bases at J; junction bases unmatched: 14. The CDR3 covers 19 residues. Germline assignment: CDR1 PRHDT and CDR2 FYEKMQ (reference sequence). CDR3 sequence reads: CASSGAGLAVTAAYNEQFF. CDR3 DNA: TGTGCCAGCAGCGGGGCGGGACTAGCGGTAACGGCGGCCTACAATGAGCAGTTCTTC.

This clone was seen a few times. One end of the junction varies from germline; a read error may be responsible. The rearrangement links TRBV15 to TRBJ2-3; D gene unclear. There are 14 residues in the CDR3. Germline lookup yields CDR1 LNHNV and CDR2 YYDKDF (reference sequence). The CDR3 DNA is TGTGCCACCAGCAGGGGCGAAAGCACAGATATGCAGTATTTT. This translates into CATSRGESTDMQYF.

The chain recombines TRBV29-1 with TRBJ2-1; D is unresolved. Trimming took 5 bases from V and 3 from J, leaving 11 bases between them. Germline CDR1 SQVTM, CDR2 ANQGSEA. This CDR3 is 13 amino acids long. The CDR3 DNA reads TGCAGCGTTTACCCTGGTCACTACAATGAGCAGTTCTTC. This encodes CSVYPGHYNEQFF.

This chain joins TRBV29-1 and TRBJ2-5; perhaps TRBD1 as D (6 bases). The J call is in doubt because the DNA end fits TRBJ2-7 better. This CDR3 region has 11 residues. From germline, CDR1 is SQVTM and CDR2 ANQGSEA. The chain's CDR3 is CSVGDTYEQYF. DNA for the CDR3: TGCAGCGTGGGGGACACCTACGAGCAGTACTTC.

The chain links TRBV28 to TRBJ2-7; the D gene is possibly TRBD1 (6 bases). The CDR3 length is 14 residues. Germline assignment: CDR1 MDHEN and CDR2 SYDVKM. V lost 3 bases and J 2 bases, leaving 11 bases between the germline ends. The CDR3 here is CASSLIGQTYEQYF. The DNA of the CDR3 is TGTGCCAGCAGTTTGATAGGACAGACCTACGAGCAGTACTTC.

In nucleotides, the CDR3 is TGTGCCATCAGTGAAGCTGGGGCGGACACTGAAGCTTTCTTT. This encodes CAISEAGADTEAFF. The chain carries TRBV10-3 and TRBJ1-1, with D perhaps matching TRBD1 (5 bases). CDR3 length: 14 amino acids. V was cut by 3 bases and J by 3 bases, with 11 bases left in between. Germline lookup yields CDR1 ENHRY and CDR2 SYGVKD.

For this clone: This specimen includes other DNA sequences encoding the same CDR3. The genes are TRBV5-6 and TRBJ1-3, with D possibly TRBD1 on 5 matching bases. Germline CDR1 and CDR2: SGHDT and YYEEEE. The CDR3 has 14 residues. Trimming left V 2 bases short and J 0 bases short, with 6 bases between. The DNA of the CDR3 is TGTGCCAGCAGCTTCGGGGGCTCTGGAAACACCATATATTTT. Translated: CASSFGGSGNTIYF.